Below are 13 T cell receptor beta chains sequenced from a single sample in a study of cytomegalovirus exposure and HLA in healthy donors. PCR amplification relied on 60 Vbeta primers (plus 13 Jbeta primers). The assay was immunoSEQ multiplex PCR, and TCRdb's table has in-frame clones only and misses some. There are approximately 140,000 clones in the sample; roughly three quarters occur only once, and less than 2% lies in the top ten. The sequenced material came from PBMCs. The receptors were sampled from a woman between 18 and 29 years old in good health and CMV-seronegative.

The chain is built from TRBV7-9 and TRBJ1-2; 8 nucleotides match TRBD1. Germline loops: CDR1 SEHNR, CDR2 FQNEAQ (reference sequence). The CDR3 covers 16 residues. Trimming cost V 3 bases and J 8 bases; bases outside gene matches: 14. The CDR3 here is CASSFLRDRTSGGYTF. The CDR3 DNA follows: TGTGCCAGCAGCTTCCTTCGGGACAGGACGAGTGGGGGCTACACCTTC.

This clone was found a few times. The J gene is TRBJ1-2, the V gene TRBV29-1, with D unresolved. Germline CDR1 reads SQVTM; CDR2 reads ANQGSEA. The CDR3 is 9 amino acids. Trimming shortened V by 5 bases and J by 8 bases, and 6 bases separated the two germline ends. The CDR3 protein is CSVLPGYTF. The CDR3, as DNA: TGCAGCGTTCTTCCCGGCTACACCTTC.

J is TRBJ2-5 and V is TRBV10-3, with 9 bases lining up with TRBD2. This CDR3 is built from 13 residues. V trimming: 11 bases; J trimming: 5 bases; junction bases outside the gene matches: 9. The germline V gene has CDR1 ENHRY and CDR2 SYGVKD. The CDR3 DNA reads TGTGCCGGTAGAGCGGGAGGTGATGAGACCCAGTACTTC. This codes for CAGRAGGDETQYF.

The CDR3 bases are TGTGCCAGCAGCCGGCCGAGCGGAGATACGCAGTATTTT. Translation gives CASSRPSGDTQYF. The J gene is TRBJ2-3, the V gene TRBV7-2; tentatively, D is TRBD2 (5 bases). The CDR3 runs 13 residues. Germline-derived CDR1 and CDR2 are SGHTA and FQGNSA. V shed 5 bases and J shed 5 bases, with 11 bases lying between them.

The chain recombines TRBV7-2 with TRBJ2-7; TRBD2 agrees at 12 bases. Losses at the gene ends were 7 bases for V and 6 bases for J; bases not matched to a gene: 10. This CDR3 comprises 15 residues. CDR1 and CDR2 (germline): SGHTA, FQGNSA. The CDR3 DNA is TGTGCCAGCAAGCTAGCGGGAGGGCGTCGGGGCGAGCAGTACTTC. It encodes CASKLAGGRRGEQYF.

J is TRBJ2-5 and V is TRBV5-1; D might be TRBD2 (5 bases). Germline V gives CDR1 SGHRS, CDR2 YFSETQ. The CDR3 is 12 residues long. V dropped 4 bases and J dropped 5 bases, with 9 bases sitting between them. The CDR3 bases are TGCGCCAGCAGCCCGAGAGGGGAGACCCAGTACTTC. This sequence encodes CASSPRGETQYF.

This rearrangement joins TRBV7-6 to TRBJ2-5; D gene ambiguous. This CDR3 contains 15 residues. Trimming took off 0 bases at V and 5 bases at J, with 13 bases between the two ends. Germline CDR1 reads SGHVS; CDR2 reads FNYEAQ. Here the CDR3 reads CASSLARLTKETQYF. CDR3 sequence (DNA): TGTGCCAGCAGCTTAGCGCGGCTAACCAAGGAGACCCAGTACTTC.

The chain uses TRBV5-6 and TRBJ2-1; the D gene is possibly TRBD2 (6 bases). The CDR3 loop spans 14 amino acids. V lost 4 bases, J lost 5 bases, and 13 bases lay in between. The germline V gene has CDR1 SGHDT and CDR2 YYEEEE. CDR3 loop: CASSGPGENNEQFF. Written as DNA, the CDR3 is TGTGCCAGCAGCGGACCGGGAGAGAACAATGAGCAGTTCTTC.

V and J are TRBV29-1 and TRBJ2-1; D possibly corresponds to TRBD2 (5 bases). The CDR3 sequence is 15 residues long. Germline V CDR1 and CDR2: SQVTM, ANQGSEA. The V end was cut by 6 bases, the J end by 5 bases, with 20 bases between. As DNA, the CDR3 is TGCAGCGTCAAGAGGGTATCAGTATTAAACAATGAGCAGTTCTTC. It translates to CSVKRVSVLNNEQFF.

This clone was detected a few times. V gene TRBV7-2 combines with J gene TRBJ2-3; a possible D gene is TRBD1 (6 bases). Trimming took off 0 bases at V and 6 bases at J, with 13 bases between the two ends. The CDR3 covers 15 residues. Per germline, CDR1 SGHTA and CDR2 FQGNSA. The DNA for the CDR3 is TGTGCCAGCAGCTTAGCGCAGGGGTCCCGGGATACGCAGTATTTT. It translates to CASSLAQGSRDTQYF.

The rearrangement joins TRBV19 to TRBJ1-1, with D possibly TRBD1 on 5 matching bases. V shed 5 bases and J shed 6 bases, with 16 bases lying between them. The germline CDR1 and CDR2 sequences are LNHDA and SQIVND (reference sequence). CDR3 length: 14 amino acids. The CDR3 DNA reads TGTGCCAGTAGTCACCTGGGGGGAAGCGCTGAAGCTTTCTTT. Amino acid sequence: CASSHLGGSAEAFF.

The genes are TRBV13 and TRBJ2-7; 10 bases align to TRBD2. The CDR3 covers 14 residues. The germline V gene encodes CDR1 PRHDT and CDR2 FYEKMQ (reference sequence). J lost 5 bases, V lost 4 bases, and 5 bases had no gene match. CDR3 amino acids: CASSSLAGVNEQYF. CDR3 nucleotides: TGTGCCAGCAGCTCGCTAGCGGGAGTTAACGAGCAGTACTTC.

DNA of the CDR3: TGCGCCAGCAGCTTCCTGGAGGGGGCGGGCGAAGCTTTCTTT. Translation gives CASSFLEGAGEAFF. The chain links TRBV5-1 to TRBJ1-1; the match to TRBD1 covers 7 bases. The CDR3 is 14 amino acids. Germline V gene sequence: CDR1 SGHRS, CDR2 YFSETQ. The V segment lost 2 bases and the J segment 8 bases; nucleotides outside the gene matches: 9.